These T cell receptor beta chains were read from a single sample in a study of metastatic and nonmetastatic thyroid tumors. TCRdb re-processed the PCR reads through MiXCR. Among 30,000 or so clones listed, less than 30% were seen once. The sample comprised blood. These receptors originate from a female donor with papillary thyroid cancer or a benign thyroid nodule (not recorded which). Some clones in this sample may be carry-over from other donors' samples. Each CDR3 is given with its conserved first and last residue. D genes are given only for firm matches. Expanded clones get a size class; other rows say once, few or many, or leave the size out.

clone_size: .
v_call: TRBV5-1
j_call: TRBJ1-4
cdr3_length: 16
d_call: .
cdr3_nt: TGCGCCAGTGGACCGGGACATGACTTTCTCGGAGAAAAACTGTTTTTT
cdr3_aa: CASGPGHDFLGEKLFF

clone_size: .
v_call: TRBV28
j_call: TRBJ1-5
cdr3_length: 17
d_call: .
cdr3_nt: TGTGCCAGCAGTTTCGGAAAGCAGCCCTATAGCAATCAGCCCCAGCATTTT
cdr3_aa: CASSFGKQPYSNQPQHF

clone_size: .
v_call: TRBV7-2
j_call: TRBJ2-7
cdr3_length: 14
d_call: .
cdr3_nt: TGTGCCAGCAGCTTAGAGTACAGCTCCTACGAGCAGTACTTC
cdr3_aa: CASSLEYSSYEQYF

clone_size: many
v_call: TRBV7-3
j_call: TRBJ1-1
cdr3_length: 14
d_call: TRBD1
cdr3_nt: TGTGCCAGCAGGGCAGGGGGCCGGGTCGGTGAAGCTTTCTTT
cdr3_aa: CASRAGGRVGEAFF

clone_size: few
v_call: TRBV11-2
j_call: TRBJ1-1
cdr3_length: 14
d_call: .
cdr3_nt: TGTGCCAGCAGCTTAATAGGCGAGGGCCCCGAAGCTTTCTTT
cdr3_aa: CASSLIGEGPEAFF

clone_size: .
v_call: TRBV6-4
j_call: TRBJ2-7
cdr3_length: 16
d_call: TRBD2
cdr3_nt: TGTGCCAGCAGTGACGGGACTAGAGGGAGGGAGGTAGAGCAGTACTTC
cdr3_aa: CASSDGTRGREVEQYF

clone_size: .
v_call: TRBV19
j_call: TRBJ1-2
cdr3_length: 15
d_call: .
cdr3_nt: TGTGCCAGTAGTACAACAGGGACGAAGGTCTATGGCTACACCTTC
cdr3_aa: CASSTTGTKVYGYTF

clone_size: many
v_call: TRBV7-9
j_call: TRBJ1-4
cdr3_length: 16
d_call: TRBD1
cdr3_nt: TGTGCCAGCAGCGGCCGATTAGACAGGGGGGGTGAAAAACTGTTTTTT
cdr3_aa: CASSGRLDRGGEKLFF

clone_size: few
v_call: TRBV12-3/TRBV12-4
j_call: TRBJ2-7
cdr3_length: 12
d_call: .
cdr3_nt: TGTGCCAGCAGTCCCTATGCCTGCGAGCAGTACTTC
cdr3_aa: CASSPYACEQYF

clone_size: .
v_call: TRBV20-1
j_call: TRBJ1-5
cdr3_length: 12
d_call: .
cdr3_nt: TGCAGTGCCACCCCTGGCAATAAGCCCCAGCATTTT
cdr3_aa: CSATPGNKPQHF

clone_size: .
v_call: TRBV4-2
j_call: TRBJ1-1
cdr3_length: 14
d_call: .
cdr3_nt: TGTGCCAGCAGCCAAGGGGGCCCGAGCACTGAAGCTTTCTTT
cdr3_aa: CASSQGGPSTEAFF

clone_size: .
v_call: TRBV7-3
j_call: TRBJ2-2
cdr3_length: 15
d_call: .
cdr3_nt: TGTGCCAGCAACCCCAGTGGGGGTCCGGCCGGGGAGCTGTTTTTT
cdr3_aa: CASNPSGGPAGELFF

clone_size: .
v_call: TRBV5-1
j_call: TRBJ2-1
cdr3_length: 15
d_call: .
cdr3_nt: TGTGCCACCCGAAGGGGGGGGCTAGCGGAATATGAGCAGTTCTTC
cdr3_aa: CATRRGGLAEYEQFF

clone_size: .
v_call: TRBV6-1
j_call: TRBJ1-2
cdr3_length: 11
d_call: .
cdr3_nt: TGTGCCAGCATCCCAGGTGTTGGCTACACCTTC
cdr3_aa: CASIPGVGYTF

clone_size: many
v_call: TRBV20-1
j_call: TRBJ2-3
cdr3_length: 15
d_call: TRBD2
cdr3_nt: TGCAGTGCTAGAGAAGCTAGCGGATACACAGATACGCAGTATTTT
cdr3_aa: CSAREASGYTDTQYF

clone_size: .
v_call: TRBV5-4
j_call: TRBJ1-4
cdr3_length: 13
d_call: .
cdr3_nt: TGCGCCAGCAGCTTGGGGGGTCCTGAAAAACTGTTTTTT
cdr3_aa: CASSLGGPEKLFF

clone_size: many
v_call: TRBV6-5
j_call: TRBJ2-7
cdr3_length: 13
d_call: .
cdr3_nt: TGTGCCAGCAGTTACTCGAGGGGGTACGAGCAGTACTTC
cdr3_aa: CASSYSRGYEQYF

clone_size: .
v_call: TRBV7-9
j_call: TRBJ1-1
cdr3_length: 13
d_call: .
cdr3_nt: TGTGCCAGCAGCTTAAGTGTGAACACTGAAGCTTTCTTT
cdr3_aa: CASSLSVNTEAFF

clone_size: few
v_call: TRBV6-2/TRBV6-3
j_call: TRBJ2-1
cdr3_length: 14
d_call: TRBD1
cdr3_nt: TGTGCCAGCAGTCGCACGACAGGGTCCCATGAGCAGTTCTTC
cdr3_aa: CASSRTTGSHEQFF

clone_size: medium-sized
v_call: TRBV6-1
j_call: TRBJ2-2
cdr3_length: 13
d_call: .
cdr3_nt: TGTGCCAGCACCACGGTGGGGAGCGGGGAGCTGTTTTTT
cdr3_aa: CASTTVGSGELFF

clone_size: .
v_call: TRBV7-3
j_call: TRBJ2-3
cdr3_length: 17
d_call: .
cdr3_nt: TGTGCCAGCAGCCCTTACCCGGACGGATTTCGGGCAGATACCCAGTACTTT
cdr3_aa: CASSPYPDGFRADTQYF

clone_size: medium-sized
v_call: TRBV18
j_call: TRBJ1-2
cdr3_length: 12
d_call: .
cdr3_nt: TGTGCCAGCTCACCGACAACGGGGGGCTACACCTTC
cdr3_aa: CASSPTTGGYTF

clone_size: many
v_call: TRBV3-1
j_call: TRBJ2-7
cdr3_length: 14
d_call: .
cdr3_nt: TGTGCCAGCAGCCAAGACCGCACAGTGGGTGAGCAGTACTTC
cdr3_aa: CASSQDRTVGEQYF

clone_size: few
v_call: TRBV6-1
j_call: TRBJ2-3
cdr3_length: 16
d_call: .
cdr3_nt: TGTGCCAGCCGCCCGTCAGAGCTGTTTTGCACAGATACGCAGTATTTT
cdr3_aa: CASRPSELFCTDTQYF

clone_size: few
v_call: TRBV12-3/TRBV12-4
j_call: TRBJ1-1
cdr3_length: 15
d_call: .
cdr3_nt: TGTGCCAGCACCCGGTATGGACATTCGAACACTGAAGCTTTCTTT
cdr3_aa: CASTRYGHSNTEAFF

clone_size: few
v_call: TRBV12-5
j_call: TRBJ2-7
cdr3_length: 14
d_call: .
cdr3_nt: TGTGCTAGTGGTTTGGTCCCGGACTCCTACGAGCAGTACTTC
cdr3_aa: CASGLVPDSYEQYF

clone_size: .
v_call: TRBV18
j_call: TRBJ2-7
cdr3_length: 16
d_call: .
cdr3_nt: TGTGCCAGCTCACCCCAAAGAGGACTGCAAACCTACGAGCAGTACTTC
cdr3_aa: CASSPQRGLQTYEQYF

clone_size: .
v_call: TRBV6-1
j_call: TRBJ1-6
cdr3_length: 13
d_call: .
cdr3_nt: TGTGCCATCACCACGGGGGGGCAGTCACCCCTCCACTTT
cdr3_aa: CAITTGGQSPLHF

clone_size: medium-sized
v_call: TRBV6-5
j_call: TRBJ2-7
cdr3_length: 14
d_call: .
cdr3_nt: TGTGCCAGCAGTTCTCGCGGACAGTCCTACGAGCAGTACTTC
cdr3_aa: CASSSRGQSYEQYF